This TCR beta chain was sequenced during a study of cytomegalovirus exposure and HLA in healthy donors. This PCR relied on a set of 60 Vbeta primers and 13 Jbeta primers. The method was immunoSEQ multiplex PCR; TCRdb's version includes in-frame clones alone and lacks a portion of them. The sample carries a few hundred thousand clones, roughly 70% recorded once. The length of the CDR3 is 14 residues. V was pared by 2 bases and J by 7 bases, with 12 bases between. Germline-derived CDR1 and CDR2 are LGHNA and YNFKEQ. This rearrangement joins TRBV4-2 to TRBJ2-1; perhaps TRBD1 as D (5 bases). The material sequenced was PBMCs. The origin of this receptor is a female donor in good health and CMV-seronegative. The CDR3 region has the DNA TGTGCCAGCAGCCAACAGGACACCGTTAATGAGCAGTTCTTC. This gives the protein CASSQQDTVNEQFF.